These 21 T cell receptor beta chains were sequenced from one sample in a study of human T cells and chemical hapten exposure. MiXCR, run by TCRdb on the 5' RACE reads, gives a single entry per CDR3 protein. This table holds 110,000 or so distinct CDR3 sequences, 15% to 20% found once. Unfractionated whole blood yielded the extracted total RNA. All receptors derive from a human donor in good health.

This clonotype came up a few times. J is TRBJ2-1 and V is TRBV28; 8 bases agree with TRBD2. CDR3 length equals 13 residues. The germline V gene encodes CDR1 MDHEN and CDR2 SYDVKM. V shed 7 bases, J shed 7 bases, and the junction held 6 bases outside the gene matches. CDR3 DNA sequence: TGTGCCAGCACTTCCCGCGGGGGGAATGAGCAGTTCTTC. It codes for CASTSRGGNEQFF.

The chain recombines TRBV6-6 with TRBJ1-5; perhaps TRBD1 as D (5 bases). Trimming stripped 4 bases from V and 0 bases from J, with 13 bases between. The germline gives CDR1 MNHNY, CDR2 SVGAGI (reference sequence). The CDR3 totals 16 residues. CDR3 loop: CASSSSDGTSNQPQHF. The CDR3 nucleotides read TGTGCCAGCAGTTCCTCGGACGGGACTAGCAATCAGCCCCAGCATTTT.

Many counts were recorded for this clonotype. V usage is TRBV5-1 and J usage is TRBJ2-3; D is uncertain. The length of the CDR3 is 11 residues. V dropped 6 bases and J dropped 0 bases, with 2 bases sitting between them. CDR1 is SGHRS and CDR2 is YFSETQ in the germline V gene. The CDR3 reads CASKSTDTQYF. As DNA, the CDR3 is TGCGCCAGCAAAAGCACAGATACGCAGTATTTT. The full variable domain, its missing parts supplied by reference TRBV5-1 and TRBJ2-3, is KAGVTQTPRYLIKTRGQQVTLSCSPISGHRSVSWYQQTPGQGLQFLFEYFSETQRNKGNFPGRFSGRQFSNSRSEMNVSTLELGDSALYLCASKSTDTQYFGPGTRLTVL.

This clonotype has more than one count but fewer than ten. The CDR3 coding sequence is TGTGCCAGCAGTCGAAGGGGTGGGGGCACAGATACGCAGTATTTT. The encoded protein is CASSRRGGGTDTQYF. The chain is built from TRBV28 and TRBJ2-3, with D perhaps TRBD1 (5 bases). The CDR3 totals 15 residues. The germline gives CDR1 MDHEN, CDR2 SYDVKM. The V end was cut by 5 bases, the J end by 1 base, with 13 bases between.

The rearrangement joins TRBV4-1 to TRBJ2-1; maybe TRBD2 (5 bases). The CDR3 has 15 residues. V was clipped by 3 bases and J by 9 bases, with 18 bases between them. Germline assignment: CDR1 MGHRA and CDR2 YSYEKL. The CDR3 DNA sequence: TGCGCCAGCAGCCAGGAGGCAGGCATCCTGAGTGAGCAGTTCTTC. This translates into CASSQEAGILSEQFF.

The chain links TRBV6-5 to TRBJ2-3; 10 nucleotides line up with TRBD2. The trim removed 8 bases at V and 4 bases at J, leaving 9 bases unmatched. CDR3 size: 15 residues. The V gene's germline CDR1 is MNHEY and CDR2 SVGAGI. The chain's CDR3 is CASATSGRAPDTQYF. The CDR3 region has the DNA TGTGCCAGCGCAACAAGCGGGAGGGCCCCAGATACGCAGTATTTT.

J is TRBJ2-1 and V is TRBV27; tentative D call: TRBD2 (6 bases). CDR3 length: 16 amino acids. Germline V gene data show CDR1 as MNHEY and CDR2 as SMNVEV (reference sequence). The V end was cut by 6 bases, the J end by 10 bases, with 25 bases between. The DNA of the CDR3 is TGTGCCAGCAGCCCAGTGGTGCTTTCGACTAGTTGGGAGCAGTTCTTC. Translating gives CASSPVVLSTSWEQFF.

The V and J genes are TRBV4-1 and TRBJ1-4; no firm D call. The length of the CDR3 is 13 residues. CDR1 and CDR2 (germline): MGHRA, YSYEKL. The ends were cut back, 0 bases at V and 12 bases at J, with 11 bases in the middle. CDR3 DNA sequence: TGCGCCAGCAGCCAAGATATCCGCGGGGAACTGTTTTTT. Amino acids: CASSQDIRGELFF.

The J gene is TRBJ1-6, the V gene TRBV28; 8 bases match TRBD1. The CDR3 sequence is 14 residues long. The germline CDR1 and CDR2 sequences are MDHEN and SYDVKM. With V trimmed by 9 bases and J by 5 bases, 6 bases remained unmatched. In DNA form, the CDR3 reads TGTGCCAGTACCAGGGGGCTGAATAATTCACCCCTCCACTTT. This translates into CASTRGLNNSPLHF.

Only a few counts were recorded for this clonotype. The rearrangement joins TRBV2 to TRBJ2-6; TRBD1 is a possible D gene (5 bases). Germline V gives CDR1 SNHLY, CDR2 FYNNEI. The CDR3 runs to 15 residues. Trimming took 5 bases from V and 2 from J, leaving 10 bases between them. CDR3 nucleotide sequence: TGTGCCAGCAGTTCAGGGAAGGCTGGGGCCAACGTCCTGACTTTC. It specifies CASSSGKAGANVLTF.

The sample holds a few counts of this clonotype. The chain has TRBV6-2 or TRBV6-3 and TRBJ2-1, with 10 positions matching TRBD2. The CDR3 extends over 13 amino acids. CDR1 and CDR2 from the germline V gene are MNHEY and SVGEGT. V trimming: 2 bases; J trimming: 9 bases; junction bases outside the gene matches: 1. The CDR3 DNA is TGTGCCAGCAGTTACGGGACTAGCGCTGAGCAGTTCTTC. It translates to CASSYGTSAEQFF.

The rearrangement links TRBV7-9 to TRBJ2-7; the match to TRBD2 covers 9 bases. This CDR3 has 15 residues. V was pared by 2 bases and J by 3 bases, with 5 bases of the junction left unmatched. Germline lookup yields CDR1 SEHNR and CDR2 FQNEAQ (reference sequence). In DNA, the CDR3 is TGTGCCAGCAGCTTATCTAGCGGGACCTACTACGAGCAGTACTTC. This codes for CASSLSSGTYYEQYF.

This clonotype was seen more than once but under ten times. This chain joins TRBV19 and TRBJ2-7, with 8 positions matching TRBD1. Per the germline V gene, CDR1 is LNHDA and CDR2 is SQIVND (reference sequence). CDR3 size: 12 residues. V lost 8 bases, J lost 2 bases, and 2 bases stayed unmatched. CDR3: CASGQGTYEQYF. CDR3 in DNA: TGTGCCAGTGGACAGGGAACCTACGAGCAGTACTTC.

CDR3 residues: CSALAGIQETQYF. The CDR3 region has the DNA TGCAGCGCCTTAGCGGGGATCCAAGAGACCCAGTACTTC. The chain uses TRBV29-1 and TRBJ2-5, with 8 nucleotides matching TRBD2. CDR3 length: 13 residues. The V gene end was trimmed by 7 bases and the J gene end by 1 base; junction bases not matched to a gene: 5. Per germline, CDR1 SQVTM and CDR2 ANQGSEA.

This clonotype showed up just a few times. The rearrangement links TRBV7-9 to TRBJ1-2; tentatively, D is TRBD1 (5 bases). V was trimmed by 4 bases and J by 3 bases, leaving 9 bases between them. This CDR3 comprises 13 residues. Germline V CDR1 and CDR2: SEHNR, FQNEAQ (reference sequence). The CDR3 bases are TGTGCCAGCAGCTCAATGACAGACTATGGCTACACCTTC. Amino acid sequence: CASSSMTDYGYTF.

This clonotype was observed a handful of times. The V and J genes are TRBV4-1 and TRBJ1-2; 7 nucleotides align to TRBD1. CDR1 MGHRA and CDR2 YSYEKL come from the germline V gene. The CDR3 sequence is 15 residues long. V lost 0 bases and J lost 4; bases outside the gene matches: 5. CDR3 nucleotide sequence: TGCGCCAGCAGCCAAGACCCCAGGGGGGCCTATGGCTACACCTTC. It encodes CASSQDPRGAYGYTF.

This clonotype came up a few times. The chain uses TRBV7-8 and TRBJ2-3; 8 nucleotides match TRBD2. The CDR3 runs to 17 residues. Germline V gene lookup returns CDR1 SGHVS and CDR2 FQNEAQ. Trimming removed 1 base from V and 1 base from J; junction bases left unmatched: 7. CDR3 sequence: CASSLGPSGLGTDTQYF. The CDR3 bases are TGTGCCAGCAGCTTAGGCCCTAGCGGGTTGGGCACAGATACGCAGTATTTT.

This clonotype has a handful of counts. This chain links TRBV29-1 with TRBJ1-4, with TRBD1 identical over 7 bases. Germline V lookup: CDR1 SQVTM, CDR2 ANQGSEA. The ends lost 8 bases at V and 2 bases at J; junction bases unmatched: 11. This CDR3 is built from 15 residues. CDR3 in DNA: TGCAGCCGTCGGAGGTCCAGGGGGACTAATGAAAAACTGTTTTTT. This codes for CSRRRSRGTNEKLFF. The whole variable domain, remainder taken from reference TRBV29-1 and TRBJ1-4, is SAVISQKPSRDICQRGTSLTIQCQVDSQVTMMFWYRQQPGQSLTLIATANQGSEATYESGFVIDKFPISRPNLTFSTLTVSNMSPEDSSIYLCSRRRSRGTNEKLFFGSGTQLSVL.

This clonotype was picked up a small number of times. This sequence joins TRBV20-1 and TRBJ2-3; 8 bases are shared with TRBD2. This CDR3 region has 15 residues. Germline CDR1 and CDR2: DFQATT and SNEGSKA (reference sequence). The V gene end was trimmed by 2 bases and the J gene end by 5 bases; junction bases not matched to a gene: 9. CDR3 region: CSARILGAGGDTQYF. Written as DNA, the CDR3 is TGCAGTGCTAGAATACTAGGCGCGGGGGGAGATACGCAGTATTTT.

This clonotype was counted between two and nine times. J is TRBJ1-6 and V is TRBV12-3 or TRBV12-4; 7 bases align to TRBD1. Trimming took 3 bases from V and 9 from J; bases not matched to a gene: 8. CDR3 size: 15 residues. CDR3: CASSFRTGPASPLHF. The CDR3 DNA is TGTGCCAGCAGTTTTCGGACAGGACCCGCTTCACCCCTCCACTTT.

This clonotype was counted between two and nine times. The chain carries TRBV6-2 or TRBV6-3 and TRBJ1-5; D call uncertain. The ends were cut back, 5 bases at V and 2 bases at J, with 10 bases in the middle. The germline CDR1 and CDR2 sequences are MNHEY and SVGEGT. This CDR3 contains 14 residues. The CDR3 DNA is TGTGCCAGCAGTCGCGGGGAAGGCAATCAGCCCCAGCATTTT. It is translated as CASSRGEGNQPQHF.